Listed here are 4 T cell receptor beta chains from one sample, sequenced in a study of blood T cell repertoires in COVID-19. The data were produced by immunoSEQ multiplex PCR, yet TCRdb's version contains in-frame clones alone and is incomplete. The sample carries some 26,000 clones, around 81% recorded once. Sequencing was carried out using peripheral blood. These receptors were taken from a man in his 70s with acute or convalescent COVID-19.

The J gene is TRBJ2-3, the V gene TRBV4-3; D not certain. Deletions cut 1 base from V and 0 bases from J, with 8 bases between. Germline V gene sequence: CDR1 LGHNA, CDR2 YSLEER. The CDR3 is 15 residues long. The CDR3 region is CASSQGGSSTDTQYF. The CDR3 nucleotides are TGCGCCAGCAGCCAAGGAGGATCTAGCACAGATACGCAGTATTTT.

The chain joins TRBV5-5 to TRBJ1-6, with TRBD1 as a possible D gene (5 bases). This CDR3 spans 16 amino acids. V lost 4 bases to trimming and J lost 7 bases, with 18 bases between them. CDR1 is SGHKS and CDR2 is YYEKEE in the germline V gene (reference sequence). CDR3 sequence reads: CASSDGTHMRNSPLHF. The CDR3 DNA follows: TGTGCCAGCAGCGACGGGACTCACATGAGGAATTCACCCCTCCACTTT.

The chain has TRBV15 and TRBJ2-7; D is uncertain. V lost 1 base to trimming and J lost 0 bases, with 7 bases between them. From germline, CDR1 is LNHNV and CDR2 YYDKDF (reference sequence). The CDR3 has 14 amino acids. The CDR3 sequence is CATSRGRSSYEQYF. CDR3 coding DNA: TGTGCCACCAGCAGAGGACGGAGCTCCTACGAGCAGTACTTC.

The gene calls are TRBV7-8 and TRBJ1-2, with 7 bases lining up with TRBD1. The CDR3 has 14 residues. V lost 4 bases, J lost 7 bases, and 9 bases stayed unmatched. Germline-derived CDR1 and CDR2 are SGHVS and FQNEAQ. CDR3 loop: CASSWDSFVGGYTF. The CDR3, as DNA: TGTGCCAGCAGCTGGGACAGTTTCGTGGGTGGCTACACCTTC.